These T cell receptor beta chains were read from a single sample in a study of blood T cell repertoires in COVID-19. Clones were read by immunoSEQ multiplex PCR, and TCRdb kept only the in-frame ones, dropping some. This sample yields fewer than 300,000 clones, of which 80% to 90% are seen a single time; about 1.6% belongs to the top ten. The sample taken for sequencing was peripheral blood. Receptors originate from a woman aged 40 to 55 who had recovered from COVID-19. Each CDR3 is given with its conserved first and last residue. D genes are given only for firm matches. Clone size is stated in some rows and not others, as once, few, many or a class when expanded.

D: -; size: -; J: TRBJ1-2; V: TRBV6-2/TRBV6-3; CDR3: CASSYEQSGLDGYTF; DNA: TGTGCCAGCAGTTACGAACAGTCGGGACTAGATGGCTACACCTTC
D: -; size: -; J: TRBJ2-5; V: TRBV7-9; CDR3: CASSSTGPETQYF; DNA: TGTGCCAGCAGCTCAACAGGGCCAGAGACCCAGTACTTC
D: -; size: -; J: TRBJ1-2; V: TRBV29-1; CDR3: CSVELGSGYGYTF; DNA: TGCAGCGTTGAGTTAGGCAGCGGCTATGGCTACACCTTC
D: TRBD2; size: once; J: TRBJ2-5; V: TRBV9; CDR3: CASSPEGLASETQYF; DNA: TGTGCCAGCAGCCCTGAGGGACTAGCCTCGGAGACCCAGTACTTC
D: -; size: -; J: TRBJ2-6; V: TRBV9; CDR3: CASSVSSSGANVLTF; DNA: TGTGCCAGCAGCGTTTCCAGCTCTGGGGCCAACGTCCTGACTTTC
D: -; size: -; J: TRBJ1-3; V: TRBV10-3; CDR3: CAISEGTYSGNTIYF; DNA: TGTGCCATCAGTGAGGGTACCTACTCTGGAAACACCATATATTTT
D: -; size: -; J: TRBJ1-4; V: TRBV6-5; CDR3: CASSYSGGRNEKLFF; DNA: TGTGCCAGCAGTTACTCTGGGGGCAGGAATGAAAAACTGTTTTTT
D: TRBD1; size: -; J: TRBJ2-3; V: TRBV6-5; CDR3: CASTIRTGDTDTQYF; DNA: TGTGCCAGCACCATCCGGACAGGGGACACAGATACGCAGTATTTT
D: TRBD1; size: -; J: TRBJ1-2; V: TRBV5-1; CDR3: CASSPIPGQIYGYTF; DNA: TGCGCCAGCAGCCCGATCCCGGGACAGATCTATGGCTACACCTTC
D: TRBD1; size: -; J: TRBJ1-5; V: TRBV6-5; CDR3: CASSLGQSNQPQHF; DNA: TGTGCCAGCAGCCTGGGACAGAGCAATCAGCCCCAGCATTTT
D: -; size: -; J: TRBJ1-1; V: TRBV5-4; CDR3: CASSLTGAANTEAFF; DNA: TGTGCCAGCAGCTTGACTGGGGCGGCGAACACTGAAGCTTTCTTT
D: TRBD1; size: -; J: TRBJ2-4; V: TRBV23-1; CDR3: CASSHRDRANCIQYF; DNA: TGCGCCAGCAGTCATCGGGACAGGGCTAATTGCATTCAGTACTTC
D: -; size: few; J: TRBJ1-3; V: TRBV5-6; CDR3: CASSLSGVPGNTIYF; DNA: TGTGCCAGCAGCTTGTCCGGGGTACCAGGAAACACCATATATTTT
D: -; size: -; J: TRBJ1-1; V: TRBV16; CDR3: CASSHRRLNTEAFF; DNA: TGTGCCAGCAGCCATCGTAGACTCAACACTGAAGCTTTCTTT
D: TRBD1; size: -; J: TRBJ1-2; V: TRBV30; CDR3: CAGTLGTASYGYTF; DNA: TGTGCCGGAACACTGGGGACAGCAAGCTATGGCTACACCTTC
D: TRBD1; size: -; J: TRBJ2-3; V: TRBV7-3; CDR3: CASGTTGVRADTQYF; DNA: TGTGCCAGCGGCACGACAGGGGTGAGGGCAGATACGCAGTATTTT
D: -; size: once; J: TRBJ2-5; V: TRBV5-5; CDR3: CASSLLAQETQYF; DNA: TGTGCCAGCAGCTTGTTAGCCCAAGAGACCCAGTACTTC
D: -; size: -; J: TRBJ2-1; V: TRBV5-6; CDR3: CASSVRGREVSYNEQFF; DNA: TGTGCCAGCAGCGTCCGGGGTCGAGAGGTATCCTACAATGAGCAGTTCTTC
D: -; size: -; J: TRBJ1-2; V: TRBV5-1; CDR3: CASSLDRVGYGYTF; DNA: TGCGCCAGCAGCTTGGACAGGGTAGGCTATGGCTACACCTTC
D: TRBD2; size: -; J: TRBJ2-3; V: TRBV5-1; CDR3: CASTLGAGTTLADTQYF; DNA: TGCGCCAGCACCCTTGGGGCCGGGACTACCCTGGCAGATACGCAGTATTTT
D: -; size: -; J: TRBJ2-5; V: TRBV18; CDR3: CASSPRGETQYF; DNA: TGTGCCAGCTCACCTAGGGGGGAGACCCAGTACTTC